The 5 T cell receptor beta chains presented below share a single source sample, sequenced in a study of control samples from healthy donors and cancer patients. Some clones are missing from TCRdb's copy, which holds only in-frame ones; the method was immunoSEQ multiplex PCR. The sample lists about 89,000 clones, approximately 89% occurring once. The sample was blood. The receptors here all came from a man aged 25-40 years in good health.

The J gene is TRBJ1-2, the V gene TRBV3-1 (or the pseudogene TRBV3-2); D is uncertain. The germline V gene encodes CDR1 LGHDT and CDR2 YNNKEL (reference sequence). The CDR3 sequence is 15 residues long. Trimming took off 0 bases at V and 4 bases at J, with 12 bases between the two ends. The CDR3 DNA follows: TGTGCCAGCAGCCAAGATTTGACGGTTGGCTATGGCTACACCTTC. Its translation is CASSQDLTVGYGYTF.

On this clone itself: The same CDR3 arises from other DNA sequences in this sample as well. The rearrangement uses TRBV7-9 and TRBJ1-1; no definite D call. The CDR3 consists of 13 residues. The V end lost 1 base, the J end lost 1 base, and 4 bases lay between the germline ends. Germline V gene data show CDR1 as SEHNR and CDR2 as FQNEAQ (reference sequence). DNA for the CDR3: TGTGCCAGCAGCTTAGAAGGGAACACTGAAGCTTTCTTT. Its translation is CASSLEGNTEAFF.

CDR3 DNA: TGTGCCAGCAGTTTAGGGTATAGCAATCAGCCCCAGCATTTT. It codes for CASSLGYSNQPQHF. The chain combines TRBV27 with TRBJ1-5; no firm D call. Looked up from germline, CDR1 is MNHEY and CDR2 is SMNVEV (reference sequence). The germline V and J ends were trimmed by 2 bases and 0 bases, with 5 bases remaining between them. This CDR3 has 14 residues.

The CDR3 region is CASSPGAGRGTEAFF. The CDR3 coding sequence is TGTGCCAGCTCACCAGGGGCAGGGAGGGGCACTGAAGCTTTCTTT. The rearrangement joins TRBV18 to TRBJ1-1; tentatively, D is TRBD1 (5 bases). There are 15 residues in the CDR3. Trimming took off 2 bases at V and 4 bases at J, with 14 bases between the two ends. In germline, CDR1 is KGHSH, CDR2 LQKENI.

The chain combines TRBV7-9 with TRBJ1-4; TRBD1 is a possible D gene (5 bases). The CDR3 spans 12 residues. Germline V gives CDR1 SEHNR, CDR2 FQNEAQ (reference sequence). The ends were cut back, 10 bases at V and 10 bases at J, with 16 bases in the middle. CDR3 nucleotide sequence: TGTGCCACCGGGGGAGAAGAGGGAAAACTGTTTTTT. This gives the protein CATGGEEGKLFF.